Below, one T cell receptor (beta chain) is given with its context. This clone was detected once. The antigen it recognizes is unknown. No much larger clonotype is one base removed from it; base qualities were not supplied. The donors were healthy, HIV-negative adults with no recently reported acute infections or vaccinations. Every donor was a Caucasian adult residing in Nashville, Tennessee, USA. For unsorted samples, some 90 million PBMCs were counted, and genomic DNA was extracted using the QIAamp DNA Blood Mini kit. Blood was obtained by leukapheresis, after which PBMCs were separated by Ficoll-Histopaque density gradient centrifugation and cryopreserved in liquid nitrogen vapor phase. These data are taken from a study of shared clonotypes between healthy human individuals (TCRdb year 2020). Regarding the complete study: A couple of women and three men aged 18 to 49 years were included in the cohort. The study deeply sequenced blood TCR repertoires of about five healthy adults to estimate repertoire size and the extent of clonotype sharing between individuals. Different laboratories and diverse techniques were used to prepare libraries and sequence TCR repertoires, to increase sequencing depth and limit assay-specific biases. Between about 0.85 and 9.5 billion PBMCs per donor were obtained by leukapheresis.

Broader findings and caveats from the paper: Because the study included only a small number of donors, the genetic and exposure-history diversity represented was limited. Sampling was restricted to blood, and TCR repertoires in tissue are likely to differ from TCR repertoires in blood. Pairwise subsampling led to the expectation that sequencing depth would affect the degree of clonotype sharing among donors.

Using the deep immunoSEQ assay, multiplex PCR amplified TCR CDR3 regions from genomic DNA. Genomic DNA extracted from each cell subset was distributed evenly over all wells of several immunoSEQ 96-well plates, and each plate served as one replicate. For unsorted PBMC, around 310 ng of genomic DNA, equivalent to tens of thousands of T cell genomes, went into each replicate PCR. Ten immunoSEQ deep assay plates were used to sequence unsorted PBMC genomic DNA. Purified libraries were measured with a Qubit 3.0 fluorometer, size-checked on a Bioanalyzer 2100, and measured again with the KAPA Library Quantification kit. Every immunoSEQ 96-well plate was sequenced on a separate single-read 150-cycle Illumina NextSeq 550 flow cell. The source study handled its data this way. Because the immunoSEQ output held only junctional sequences and lacked quality scores, the filtering could not match the filtering applied to full-length reads. To assign V/J genes and CDR3, sequences were annotated using PyIR, a Python wrapper for IgBLAST v1.9, with IMGT germline references. Reads were filtered out if the reads had weak V/J assignments (E-value above 1e-6), no CDR3, stop codons, out-of-frame junctions, or ambiguous translated residues. V3J clonotypes were defined by identical inferred V gene, J gene, and CDR3 amino acid sequence. The percentage overlap between two repertoires was calculated by dividing the number of shared unique clonotypes by the size of the smaller repertoire. Repertoire richness was assessed with RTK rarefaction, the Chao1 estimator, and Recon v2.1 estimates of unobserved clonotypes. TCRdb retrieved this table from immuneACCESS and kept in-frame rearrangements only. Not all clones are present; in checked studies, unresolved V genes account for under half, and no reason is known for the remainder. V, J and clone size derive from that table, while D and trimming were established from the DNA sequence. This sample comprises about 470,000 clones, roughly three quarters of them detected only once. About 13% of the sample rests with the top ten.

The sample taken for sequencing was PBMCs. The TCR originated in a woman aged 40 to 50 in good health. Some clones in this sample may be carry-over from other donors' samples.

The DNA sequence is as follows: TGTGCCAGTAGGAGGACTAGCGGTCCCTACGAGCAGTACTTC. It specifies CASRRTSGPYEQYF. The sequence links TRBV19 to TRBJ2-7; the central 10 bases match TRBD2. From cysteine to phenylalanine, the CDR3 is 14 amino acids long. This entry keeps only the CDR3 DNA: 42 bases, framed from base 1. Ends trimmed: V by 6 bases, J by 2 bases; bases unmatched to a gene: 4. CDR1 and CDR2 are read off the germline V gene (reference sequence) as LNHDA and SQIVND.